Shown below are 24 T cell receptor beta chains from a single sample sequenced in a study of CD8 T cells in Susac syndrome. It was with random hexamers that about 0.45 to 1 ug RNA was reverse transcribed. TCRdb re-called the immunoSEQ multiplex PCR reads through MiXCR, storing one row per CDR3 protein. Altogether approximately 120,000 distinct CDR3 sequences are present, 80% to 95% being singletons, with the ten largest covering around 0.14%. The sample consisted of CD4+ T cells from PBMCs. The receptors were sampled from a human donor in good health.

The chain couples TRBV7-2 to TRBJ1-3; a possible D gene is TRBD1 (6 bases). The CDR3 is made up of 14 amino acids. The V end lost 5 bases, the J end lost 4 bases, and 12 bases lay between the germline ends. Germline CDR1 reads SGHTA; CDR2 reads FQGNSA. Written as DNA, the CDR3 is TGTGCCAGCAGCAGTCCGGGACAAGGAAACACCATATATTTT. Encoded protein: CASSSPGQGNTIYF.

The chain couples TRBV3-1 to TRBJ2-7; D is tentatively TRBD1 or TRBD2 (5 bases each). CDR1 is LGHDT and CDR2 is YNNKEL in the germline V gene (reference sequence). Trimming shortened V by 2 bases and J by 5 bases, and 16 bases separated the two germline ends. This CDR3 spans 15 amino acids. The CDR3 DNA reads as TGTGCCAGCAGCCAAACCCCCCAGAGGGACCACGAGCAGTACTTC. Translating gives CASSQTPQRDHEQYF.

This chain links TRBV20-1 with TRBJ2-2, with a weak D call TRBD1 (5 bases). This CDR3 comprises 13 residues. The V end was cut by 2 bases, the J end by 6 bases, with 10 bases between. CDR1 and CDR2 (germline): DFQATT, SNEGSKA (reference sequence). CDR3 sequence reads: CSARQGHAGELFF. The CDR3, as DNA: TGCAGTGCTAGACAGGGTCATGCCGGGGAGCTGTTTTTT.

V and J are TRBV6-5 and TRBJ2-1; D is possibly TRBD2 (5 bases). V gave up 4 bases and J gave up 6 bases, with 16 bases separating them. The CDR3 spans 15 residues. Germline CDR1 and CDR2: MNHEY and SVGAGI. The DNA for the CDR3 is TGTGCCAGCAGTTCTAATGGACTTACACTCAATGAGCAGTTCTTC. It translates to CASSSNGLTLNEQFF.

This rearrangement joins TRBV2 to TRBJ1-5; TRBD1 is a possible D gene (5 bases). The CDR3 extends over 15 amino acids. Germline V lookup: CDR1 SNHLY, CDR2 FYNNEI. V shed 4 bases and J shed 5 bases, with 15 bases lying between them. The CDR3 loop is CASSGAVGGDQPQHF. CDR3 DNA: TGTGCCAGCAGTGGCGCGGTGGGGGGGGATCAGCCCCAGCATTTT.

The chain joins TRBV7-9 to TRBJ2-3; no clear D. The V end lost 1 base, the J end lost 0 bases, and 5 bases lay between the germline ends. Germline CDR1 is SEHNR and CDR2 is FQNEAQ (reference sequence). This CDR3 is built from 14 residues. This chain's CDR3 is CASSLGTSTDTQYF. The CDR3 nucleotides are TGTGCCAGCAGCTTAGGTACCAGCACAGATACGCAGTATTTT.

The chain carries TRBV12-3 or TRBV12-4 and TRBJ2-2; D not certain. V shed 5 bases and J shed 4 bases, with 11 bases lying between them. The CDR3 totals 14 residues. The CDR3 is CASSRAPGTGELFF. Written as DNA, the CDR3 is TGTGCCAGCAGTCGAGCGCCCGGCACCGGGGAGCTGTTTTTT.

The V call is TRBV5-1, the J call TRBJ2-2; D could derive from TRBD1 or TRBD2 (6 bases each). V gave up 0 bases and J gave up 4 bases, with 13 bases separating them. The CDR3 loop spans 16 amino acids. Germline V gives CDR1 SGHRS, CDR2 YFSETQ. The CDR3 nucleotides read TGCGCCAGCAGCTTGGCCGGGGGACATACCACCGGGGAGCTGTTTTTT. Amino acid sequence: CASSLAGGHTTGELFF.

J is TRBJ1-1 and V is TRBV7-2; TRBD1 matches 8 bases. Germline V gene sequence: CDR1 SGHTA, CDR2 FQGNSA. CDR3 length equals 15 residues. Trimming cost V 5 bases and J 0 bases; bases outside gene matches: 5. The CDR3 region is CASSVTRGLNTEAFF. The CDR3 nucleotides read TGTGCCAGCAGCGTAACCAGGGGGCTGAACACTGAAGCTTTCTTT.

The chain uses TRBV6-5 and TRBJ2-1, with 8 bases fitting TRBD2. The V and J ends lost 2 bases and 5 bases, in that order; junction bases with no gene match: 11. Germline values: CDR1 MNHEY, CDR2 SVGAGI. The CDR3 has 17 amino acids. The DNA for the CDR3 is TGTGCCAGCAGTTACATTTATGCGGGAGGAACCCACAATGAGCAGTTCTTC. Amino acids: CASSYIYAGGTHNEQFF.

The chain combines TRBV5-1 with TRBJ1-2; D unresolved. Germline V lookup: CDR1 SGHRS, CDR2 YFSETQ. The CDR3 is 14 residues long. V was clipped by 0 bases and J by 2 bases, with 8 bases between them. CDR3 nucleotide sequence: TGCGCCAGCAGCTTGGAGCCGCAGAACTATGGCTACACCTTC. This encodes CASSLEPQNYGYTF.

V is TRBV5-8 and J is TRBJ2-7, with 9 bases identical to TRBD2. The ends lost 1 base at V and 0 bases at J; junction bases unmatched: 5. Germline V gene lookup returns CDR1 SGHTS and CDR2 YDEGEE. The CDR3 runs 16 residues. The CDR3: CASSLLAGLVSYEQYF. The DNA of the CDR3 is TGTGCCAGCAGCTTGCTAGCGGGATTGGTCTCCTACGAGCAGTACTTC.

The chain carries TRBV13 and TRBJ1-6, with TRBD1 matching over 7 bases. Trimming removed 1 base from V and 5 bases from J; junction bases left unmatched: 8. CDR1 is PRHDT, CDR2 FYEKMQ, per germline (reference sequence). This CDR3 comprises 17 residues. The CDR3 DNA is TGTGCCAGCAGCTTAGAAGGGACAGCAACACATAATTCACCCCTCCACTTT. Its translation is CASSLEGTATHNSPLHF.

The CDR3 bases are TGTGCCAGTAGCCCCGACAGGGGGCGCAACTATGGCTACACCTTC. Protein sequence: CASSPDRGRNYGYTF. The J gene is TRBJ1-2, the V gene TRBV19; 10 bases map to TRBD1. In germline, CDR1 is LNHDA, CDR2 SQIVND (reference sequence). V was pared by 6 bases and J by 2 bases, with 6 bases of the junction left unmatched. This CDR3 has 15 residues.

The J gene is TRBJ2-3, the V gene TRBV7-9; 11 bases are shared with TRBD2. This CDR3 spans 16 amino acids. In germline, CDR1 is SEHNR, CDR2 FQNEAQ (reference sequence). V was pared by 4 bases and J by 5 bases, with 8 bases of the junction left unmatched. This CDR3 reads CASSSIAGGPVDTQYF. In DNA form, the CDR3 reads TGTGCCAGCAGCTCTATAGCGGGAGGGCCCGTAGATACGCAGTATTTT.

The chain has TRBV9 and TRBJ2-7; a weak D match, TRBD2 (5 bases). The CDR3 totals 13 residues. Between the trimmed V and J ends, which lost 4 bases and 5 bases, there was a span of 13 bases. The germline V gene has CDR1 SGDLS and CDR2 YYNGEE. This CDR3 reads CASSLYPRDEQYF. In nucleotides, the CDR3 is TGTGCCAGCAGCCTATACCCGAGGGACGAGCAGTACTTC.

The chain uses TRBV29-1 and TRBJ2-5; TRBD2 matches at 10 bases. The CDR3 extends over 15 amino acids. J was trimmed by 5 bases and V by 3 bases; bases with no gene match: 9. Germline V gene lookup returns CDR1 SQVTM and CDR2 ANQGSEA. CDR3 residues: CSVDPAGGPLETQYF. CDR3 sequence (DNA): TGCAGCGTTGATCCAGCGGGAGGGCCTTTGGAGACCCAGTACTTC.

This clonotype is a singleton in its sample. The J gene is TRBJ1-2, the V gene TRBV4-2; D is possibly TRBD1 (5 bases). Trimming removed 0 bases at V and 4 bases at J, with 15 bases between. Germline CDR1 is LGHNA and CDR2 is YNFKEQ. The CDR3 consists of 16 residues. The CDR3 loop reads CASSQDLRTSLYGYTF. CDR3 coding DNA: TGTGCCAGCAGCCAAGATTTAAGGACAAGCCTCTATGGCTACACCTTC.

This clonotype occurred once. The genes are TRBV7-2 and TRBJ2-7; no reliable D call. The CDR3 has 15 amino acids. Trimming stripped 0 bases from V and 3 bases from J, with 12 bases between. The germline V gene has CDR1 SGHTA and CDR2 FQGNSA. CDR3 residues: CASSLAATDGYEQYF. As DNA, the CDR3 is TGTGCCAGCAGCTTAGCCGCAACAGATGGCTACGAGCAGTACTTC.

This CDR3 reads CSVEGSARNTEAFF. In DNA, the CDR3 is TGCAGCGTTGAAGGGAGTGCAAGGAACACTGAAGCTTTCTTT. The gene calls are TRBV29-1 and TRBJ1-1, with D hard to call. CDR1 is SQVTM and CDR2 is ANQGSEA in the germline V gene. The length of the CDR3 is 14 residues. V lost 1 base and J lost 1, with 10 bases in between.

The rearrangement joins TRBV5-5 to TRBJ2-1; 7 positions agree with TRBD2. There are 13 residues in the CDR3. Germline V gives CDR1 SGHKS, CDR2 YYEKEE (reference sequence). The trim removed 6 bases at V and 7 bases at J, leaving 7 bases unmatched. The CDR3 region has the DNA TGTGCCAGCACCTTAGCGGGCCCGAATGAGCAGTTCTTC. It is translated as CASTLAGPNEQFF.

Concerning this clonotype itself: One end of the junction varies from germline; a read error may be responsible. The rearrangement uses TRBV20-1 and TRBJ2-6, with unresolved D. This CDR3 is built from 15 residues. Germline V lookup: CDR1 DFQATT, CDR2 SNEGSKA (reference sequence). The CDR3 protein is CSARGPGSGANVLTF. CDR3 nucleotide sequence: TGCAGTGCTAGAGGACCGGGCTCTGGAGCCAACGTCCTGACTTTC.

The V gene is TRBV29-1, the J gene TRBJ1-3; 10 nucleotides match TRBD1. CDR1 SQVTM and CDR2 ANQGSEA come from the germline V gene. The V gene end was trimmed by 2 bases and the J gene end by 4 bases; junction bases not matched to a gene: 5. The CDR3 spans 15 residues. CDR3 DNA sequence: TGCAGCGTTGAAACGGGACAGGGGTCGGGAAACACCATATATTTT. Translated: CSVETGQGSGNTIYF.

The sample holds one count of this clonotype. The J gene is TRBJ2-2, the V gene TRBV19; TRBD2 agrees at 10 bases. The CDR3 is made up of 16 amino acids. From germline, CDR1 is LNHDA and CDR2 SQIVND (reference sequence). Trimming removed 3 bases from V and 4 bases from J; junction bases left unmatched: 5. The CDR3, as DNA: TGTGCCAGTAGTATGGGACTAGCGAGGTTCACCGGGGAGCTGTTTTTT. Translating gives CASSMGLARFTGELFF.